The rows below give T cell receptor beta chains drawn from one sample of a study of blood T cell repertoires in COVID-19. Sequenced by immunoSEQ multiplex PCR; TCRdb stores in-frame clones only, minus some. The sample holds more than 400,000 clones, 80% to 90% seen once. Sequenced material: peripheral blood. The receptors stem from a human donor in a cohort sampled during active COVID-19. Both conserved end residues are part of each CDR3. D genes are given only for firm matches. Rows may omit the clone size; those that give it use once, few, many or a size class.

D	length	J	size	V	CDR3	DNA
TRBD1	14	TRBJ2-2	.	TRBV7-7	CASSSGTGGGELFF	TGTGCTAGCAGCTCCGGGACAGGGGGCGGGGAGCTGTTTTTT
.	14	TRBJ2-7	.	TRBV6-5	CASSSSGRGYEQYF	TGTGCCAGCAGTTCAAGCGGGCGAGGCTACGAGCAGTACTTC
.	13	TRBJ1-2	.	TRBV28	CASSPADNYGYTF	TGTGCCAGCAGCCCGGCGGATAACTATGGCTACACCTTC
TRBD2	13	TRBJ2-3	.	TRBV11-3	CASSAGGTDTQYF	TGTGCCAGCAGCGCGGGAGGTACAGATACGCAGTATTTT
TRBD1	15	TRBJ1-1	.	TRBV19	CASSIQGAMNTEAFF	TGTGCCAGTAGTATCCAGGGGGCTATGAACACTGAAGCTTTCTTT
.	15	TRBJ2-1	.	TRBV7-2	CASSLARAGGNEQFF	TGTGCCAGCAGCTTAGCGCGGGCGGGCGGTAACGAGCAGTTCTTC
.	16	TRBJ2-2	.	TRBV28	CASSLPGQENTGELFF	TGTGCCAGCAGTTTACCGGGACAAGAGAACACCGGGGAGCTGTTTTTT
.	16	TRBJ1-6	.	TRBV3-1/TRBV3-2	CASSLGRGIYNSPLHF	TGTGCCAGCAGCCTGGGACGGGGGATCTATAATTCACCCCTCCACTTT
.	12	TRBJ1-1	few	TRBV4-2	CASSRELGEAFF	TGTGCCAGCAGCCGTGAGCTTGGTGAAGCTTTCTTT
TRBD2	14	TRBJ2-1	.	TRBV10-3	CAINPGLAHNEQFF	TGTGCCATCAACCCGGGACTAGCACACAATGAGCAGTTCTTC
TRBD2	14	TRBJ2-1	.	TRBV30	CAWNLAGEYNEQFF	TGTGCCTGGAACCTAGCGGGAGAGTACAATGAGCAGTTCTTC
TRBD1	14	TRBJ1-1	few	TRBV23-1	CASGLGQTGTEAFF	TGCGCCAGCGGGCTGGGACAGACCGGCACTGAAGCTTTCTTT
TRBD1	14	TRBJ2-1	few	TRBV27	CASSRGKGSDEQFF	TGTGCCAGCAGCAGGGGGAAGGGGTCGGATGAGCAGTTCTTC
.	14	TRBJ1-2	few	TRBV19	CASSPLTPNYGYTF	TGTGCCAGTAGTCCCCTGACACCTAACTATGGCTACACCTTC
.	13	TRBJ2-7	.	TRBV30	CAWSTGTLYEQYF	TGTGCCTGGAGTACCGGGACTCTCTACGAGCAGTACTTC
.	13	TRBJ1-1	.	TRBV5-1	CASSLTGNTEAFF	TGCGCCAGCAGCCTGACAGGTAACACTGAAGCTTTCTTT
.	15	TRBJ2-2	.	TRBV9	CASSVNDQLTGELFF	TGTGCCAGCAGCGTGAACGATCAACTGACCGGGGAGCTGTTTTTT
.	13	TRBJ1-1	.	TRBV6-5	CASRVSGNTEAFF	TGTGCCAGCAGGGTTTCAGGTAACACTGAAGCTTTCTTT
.	16	TRBJ2-1	.	TRBV4-1	CASSLLPRTTYNEQFF	TGCGCCAGCTCCCTCCTACCGAGGACTACCTACAATGAGCAGTTCTTC
.	14	TRBJ1-4	.	TRBV27	CASSLLGSGEKLFF	TGTGCCAGCAGTTTACTGGGTTCGGGTGAAAAACTGTTTTTT
TRBD2	15	TRBJ2-7	many	TRBV28	CASSPRWRGGREQYF	TGTGCCAGCAGTCCGCGATGGCGGGGGGGCCGCGAGCAGTACTTC
TRBD2	14	TRBJ2-7	once	TRBV6-2/TRBV6-3	CASSYGGTKYEQYF	TGTGCCAGCAGTTACGGGGGGACTAAGTACGAGCAGTACTTC
TRBD2	15	TRBJ2-7	.	TRBV19	CASGSGRASGGEQYF	TGTGCCAGTGGTAGCGGGAGGGCCTCGGGAGGCGAGCAGTACTTC
.	15	TRBJ1-4	.	TRBV9	CASSGGQLDVEKLFF	TGTGCCAGCAGCGGGGGGCAGTTGGACGTTGAAAAACTGTTTTTT
.	14	TRBJ1-5	.	TRBV6-6	CASSYLPSNQPQHF	TGTGCCAGCAGTTACCTACCGAGCAATCAGCCCCAGCATTTT
TRBD2	17	TRBJ2-2	once	TRBV15	CATSRDWLAEDTGELFF	TGTGCCACCAGCAGAGATTGGCTAGCGGAGGACACCGGGGAGCTGTTTTTT
.	14	TRBJ1-2	.	TRBV14	CASSQEGAGLGYTF	TGTGCCAGCAGCCAAGAAGGGGCAGGGCTTGGCTACACCTTC
TRBD1	13	TRBJ1-2	once	TRBV7-8	CASSRDRGNGYTF	TGTGCCAGCAGCCGGGACAGGGGGAATGGCTACACCTTC
TRBD1	14	TRBJ1-2	.	TRBV28	CASSLDPGGRGYTF	TGTGCCAGCAGTTTAGACCCAGGGGGCCGTGGCTACACCTTC
.	15	TRBJ2-5	.	TRBV7-3	CASRPGISPVETQYF	TGTGCCAGCAGGCCCGGGATTAGTCCCGTGGAGACCCAGTACTTC
TRBD1	14	TRBJ1-1	.	TRBV27	CASSLRQGGTEAFF	TGTGCCAGCAGTTTACGGCAGGGGGGAACTGAAGCTTTCTTT
.	15	TRBJ2-7	once	TRBV5-1	CASSYGDWRVYEQYF	TGCGCCAGCAGCTATGGGGACTGGAGAGTATACGAGCAGTACTTC
TRBD1	13	TRBJ2-4	few	TRBV12-3/TRBV12-4	CASSLTGGWIQYF	TGTGCCAGCAGTTTAACAGGGGGGTGGATTCAGTACTTC
.	14	TRBJ2-1	once	TRBV24-1	CATGPAGEHNEQFF	TGTGCCACCGGTCCTGCCGGGGAACACAATGAGCAGTTCTTC
.	14	TRBJ1-2	few	TRBV7-2	CASSLEGPGVGYTF	TGTGCCAGCAGCTTAGAAGGCCCAGGGGTCGGCTACACCTTC
.	13	TRBJ1-6	.	TRBV18	CASSTRVYSPLHF	TGTGCCAGCTCGACCAGGGTCTACTCACCCCTCCACTTT
TRBD2	15	TRBJ2-3	.	TRBV5-5	CASNKRGLVTDTQYF	TGTGCCAGTAATAAGAGGGGACTAGTAACAGATACGCAGTATTTT
.	14	TRBJ1-2	few	TRBV19	CASRDRAANYGYTF	TGTGCCAGTAGGGACAGAGCCGCTAACTATGGCTACACCTTC
TRBD2	16	TRBJ2-2	.	TRBV5-6	CASSSIPGLRTGELFF	TGTGCCAGCAGCTCGATTCCGGGACTACGCACCGGGGAGCTGTTTTTT
TRBD2	18	TRBJ2-3	once	TRBV3-1/TRBV3-2	CASSQTSSEAGGSHTQYF	TGTGCCAGCAGCCAAACGTCCTCAGAAGCGGGAGGTTCACATACGCAGTATTTT
TRBD1	16	TRBJ1-2	once	TRBV25-1	CASSGGHRGQLDGYTF	TGTGCCAGCAGTGGGGGACACAGGGGGCAGTTGGATGGCTACACCTTC
.	14	TRBJ2-7	.	TRBV5-8	CASSLQAGASEQYF	TGTGCCAGCAGCCTACAGGCGGGGGCGTCCGAGCAGTACTTC
.	17	TRBJ2-1	.	TRBV3-1/TRBV3-2	CASSRVAERAVPNEQFF	TGTGCCAGCAGCCGGGTCGCGGAGCGGGCGGTCCCCAATGAGCAGTTCTTC
.	14	TRBJ1-4	.	TRBV19	CASSAVDRNEKLFF	TGTGCCAGTAGTGCCGTTGACAGAAATGAAAAACTGTTTTTT
.	12	TRBJ2-5	once	TRBV6-5	CASSVRGETQYF	TGTGCCAGCAGCGTCCGGGGGGAGACCCAGTACTTC
.	17	TRBJ1-2	.	TRBV5-1	CASSLNGQGPADYGYTF	TGCGCCAGCAGCTTAAATGGTCAGGGGCCGGCGGACTATGGCTACACCTTC
.	13	TRBJ1-1	.	TRBV7-8	CASSLGSGTEAFF	TGTGCCAGCAGCTTAGGGTCCGGCACTGAAGCTTTCTTT
TRBD2	15	TRBJ2-3	.	TRBV5-1	CASGLAGGFTDTQYF	TGCGCCAGCGGACTAGCGGGAGGGTTCACAGATACGCAGTATTTT
TRBD2	17	TRBJ2-1	.	TRBV7-2	CASSPRVRPAGGYEQFF	TGTGCCAGCAGCCCCCGGGTTCGACCAGCGGGAGGTTATGAGCAGTTCTTC
.	15	TRBJ2-1	.	TRBV6-5	CATTNLQGIDDEQFF	TGTGCCACGACAAACTTACAGGGAATTGATGATGAGCAGTTCTTC
TRBD2	15	TRBJ2-7	.	TRBV2	CASTKSTWGGYEQYF	TGTGCCAGCACTAAGTCAACTTGGGGGGGGTACGAGCAGTACTTC
TRBD1	19	TRBJ1-5	.	TRBV12-5	CASAAIFTGVLYSNQPQHF	TGTGCTAGTGCGGCTATATTTACAGGGGTCCTCTATAGCAATCAGCCCCAGCATTTT
.	13	TRBJ1-1	once	TRBV27	CASSLRRGAEAFF	TGTGCCAGCAGTTTACGCAGGGGCGCTGAAGCTTTCTTT
.	15	TRBJ1-6	.	TRBV28	CASSFRGVLGSPLHF	TGTGCCAGCAGTTTCCGGGGGGTTCTCGGGTCACCCCTCCACTTT
.	15	TRBJ2-1	.	TRBV6-5	CASTLRRAGHNEQFF	TGTGCCAGCACCCTTCGGAGGGCCGGACACAATGAGCAGTTCTTC
.	15	TRBJ2-2	.	TRBV5-4	CASSLQGLNTGELFF	TGTGCCAGCAGCTTGCAGGGCCTGAACACCGGGGAGCTGTTTTTT
TRBD2	15	TRBJ2-1	.	TRBV11-2	CASSDRTRQYNEQFF	TGTGCCAGCAGCGACCGGACTAGACAATACAATGAGCAGTTCTTC
.	13	TRBJ2-7	.	TRBV6-4	CASSARGGDEQYF	TGTGCCAGCAGCGCGCGCGGCGGCGACGAGCAGTACTTC
.	16	TRBJ2-3	.	TRBV3-1/TRBV3-2	CASSRLGARGTDTQYF	TGTGCCAGCAGCCGGCTTGGGGCGCGGGGAACAGATACGCAGTATTTT